The entry below gives a single TCR beta chain sequence along with its context. Original methodology: Reference gene primer amplification gave nucleated cell count estimates. Method: immunoSEQ multiplex PCR; TCRdb's copy keeps in-frame clones and lacks some. V, J and clone size reflect that table, while D and trimming were determined from the DNA. The sample includes approximately 250,000 clones, about 89% of them seen just once. These data belong to a study of blood T cell repertoires in COVID-19. The germline CDR1 and CDR2 sequences are MNHEY and SVGAGI. This CDR3 has 13 amino acids. The J segment lost 0 bases and the V segment lost 11 bases, leaving 6 bases of the junction unmatched.

The receptor was derived from a woman in her fifties or sixties who had recovered from COVID-19. The chain joins TRBV6-5 to TRBJ1-2; 7 bases fit TRBD1. Sequenced material: peripheral blood. The CDR3 region has the DNA TGTGCCGGTTCACAGGGGACTAACTATGGCTACACCTTC. Residues: CAGSQGTNYGYTF.